The clone carrying this T cell receptor beta chain was seen a handful of times. The source of the sample is a study of blood T cell repertoires in COVID-19. Study-level information: The United States, Italy and Spain supplied acute and convalescent COVID-19 samples. Sample material is recorded as cDNA or gDNA derived from T cells, B-cell-depleted T cells, or PBMCs.

Germline-derived CDR1 and CDR2 are SGHDN and FVKESK. V dropped 8 bases and J dropped 5; count of bases not matched to a gene: 18. This CDR3 has 16 amino acids. As handled by the study authors: Cell counts per sample came from amplifying reference gene primers. Profiled with immunoSEQ multiplex PCR; TCRdb holds only in-frame clones, not every one. Clonal size and the V and J genes are those of that table, whereas D and trimming came from the DNA. The sample includes about 41,000 clones, nearly 90% seen only once; the top ten take 4.3%. The receptor comes from a man aged 60 to 75 with acute or convalescent COVID-19. Sequenced sample: peripheral blood. The V gene is TRBV14, the J gene TRBJ2-7, with 7 bases matching TRBD1. This CDR3 reads CASSHIDQGVIDEQYF. Written as DNA, the CDR3 is TGTGCCAGCTCCCACATCGACCAGGGGGTCATCGACGAGCAGTACTTC.